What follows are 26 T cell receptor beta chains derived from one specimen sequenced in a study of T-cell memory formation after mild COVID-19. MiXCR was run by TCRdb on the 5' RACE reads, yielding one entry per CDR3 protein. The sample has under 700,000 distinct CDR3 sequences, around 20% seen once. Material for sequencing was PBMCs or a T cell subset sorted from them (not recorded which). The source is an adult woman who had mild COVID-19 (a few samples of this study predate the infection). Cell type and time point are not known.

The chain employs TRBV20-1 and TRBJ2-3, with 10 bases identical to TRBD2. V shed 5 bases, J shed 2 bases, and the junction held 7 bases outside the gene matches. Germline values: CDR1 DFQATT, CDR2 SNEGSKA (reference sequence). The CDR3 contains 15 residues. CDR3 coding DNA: TGCAGTGCTTTTCTAGCGGGAGTTTTCACAGATACGCAGTATTTT. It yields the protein CSAFLAGVFTDTQYF.

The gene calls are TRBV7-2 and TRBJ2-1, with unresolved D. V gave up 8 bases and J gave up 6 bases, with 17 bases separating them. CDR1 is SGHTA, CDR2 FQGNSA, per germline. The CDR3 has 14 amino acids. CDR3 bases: TGTGCCAGCCGCCCGGAGCTCCGCCCCAATGAGCAGTTCTTC. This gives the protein CASRPELRPNEQFF. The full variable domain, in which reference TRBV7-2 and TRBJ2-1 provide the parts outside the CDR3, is GAGVSQSPSNKVTEKGKDVELRCDPISGHTALYWYRQSLGQGLEFLIYFQGNSAPDKSGLPSDRFSAERTGGSVSTLTIQRTQQEDSAVYLCASRPELRPNEQFFGPGTRLTVL.

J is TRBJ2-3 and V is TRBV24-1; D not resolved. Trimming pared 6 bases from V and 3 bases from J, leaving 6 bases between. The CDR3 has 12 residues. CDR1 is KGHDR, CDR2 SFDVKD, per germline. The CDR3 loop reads CATSPGTDTQYF. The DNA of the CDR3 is TGTGCCACCAGTCCCGGGACAGATACGCAGTATTTT.

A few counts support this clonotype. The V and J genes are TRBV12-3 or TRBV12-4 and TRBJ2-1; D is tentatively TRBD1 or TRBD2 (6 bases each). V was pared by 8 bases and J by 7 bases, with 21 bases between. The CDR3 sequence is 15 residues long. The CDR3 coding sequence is TGTGCCAGCCGCGGGACACCCGACCGTAATAATGAGCAGTTCTTC. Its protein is CASRGTPDRNNEQFF.

CDR3 in DNA: TGTGCCAGCAGCGTTCCGACAGAGAACTATGGCTACACCTTC. Translating gives CASSVPTENYGYTF. V and J are TRBV7-2 and TRBJ1-2, with a tentative D call TRBD1 (5 bases). Germline assignment: CDR1 SGHTA and CDR2 FQGNSA. Trimming stripped 5 bases from V and 2 bases from J, with 12 bases between. The CDR3 runs to 14 residues. Supplemented by reference TRBV7-2 and TRBJ1-2, the full variable domain reads GAGVSQSPSNKVTEKGKDVELRCDPISGHTALYWYRQSLGQGLEFLIYFQGNSAPDKSGLPSDRFSAERTGGSVSTLTIQRTQQEDSAVYLCASSVPTENYGYTFGSGTRLTVV.

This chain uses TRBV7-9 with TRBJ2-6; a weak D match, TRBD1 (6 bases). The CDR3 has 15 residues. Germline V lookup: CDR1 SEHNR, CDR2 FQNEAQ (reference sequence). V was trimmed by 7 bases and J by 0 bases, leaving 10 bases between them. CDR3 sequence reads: CASKGRGSGANVLTF. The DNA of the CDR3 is TGTGCCAGCAAGGGCAGGGGCTCTGGGGCCAACGTCCTGACTTTC.

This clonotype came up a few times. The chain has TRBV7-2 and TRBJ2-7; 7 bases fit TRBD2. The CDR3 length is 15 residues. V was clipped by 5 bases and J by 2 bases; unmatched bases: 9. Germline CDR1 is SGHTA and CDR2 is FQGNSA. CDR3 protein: CASSPRERGAYEQYF. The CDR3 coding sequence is TGTGCCAGCAGCCCTAGGGAGCGGGGAGCCTACGAGCAGTACTTC.

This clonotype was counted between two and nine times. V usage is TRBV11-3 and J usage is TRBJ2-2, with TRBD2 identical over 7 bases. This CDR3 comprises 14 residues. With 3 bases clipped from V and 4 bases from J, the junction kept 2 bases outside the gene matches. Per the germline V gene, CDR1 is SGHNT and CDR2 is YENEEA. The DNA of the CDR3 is TGTGCCAGCAGCTTTGCGGGAGCCACCGGGGAGCTGTTTTTT. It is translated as CASSFAGATGELFF. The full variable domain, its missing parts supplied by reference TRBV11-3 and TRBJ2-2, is EAGVVQSPRYKIIEKKQPVAFWCNPISGHNTLYWYLQNLGQGPELLIRYENEEAVDDSQLPKDRFSAERLKGVDSTLKIQPAELGDSAVYLCASSFAGATGELFFGEGSRLTVL.

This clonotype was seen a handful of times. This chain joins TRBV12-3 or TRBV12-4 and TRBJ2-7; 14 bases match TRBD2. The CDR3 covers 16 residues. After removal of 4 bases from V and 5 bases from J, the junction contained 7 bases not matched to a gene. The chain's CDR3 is CASSSRLAGGLNEQYF. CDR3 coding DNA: TGTGCCAGCAGTTCTCGACTAGCGGGAGGGCTCAACGAGCAGTACTTC.

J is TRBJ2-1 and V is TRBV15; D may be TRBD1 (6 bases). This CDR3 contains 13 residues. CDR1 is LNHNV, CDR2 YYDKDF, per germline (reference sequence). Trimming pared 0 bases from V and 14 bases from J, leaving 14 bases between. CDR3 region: CATSRDPQGWEFF. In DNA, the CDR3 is TGTGCCACCAGCAGAGATCCGCAGGGGTGGGAGTTCTTC.

CDR3 bases: TGTGCCAGCAGCTTAGGTATCGGGGGGGGCCAAGAGACCCAGTACTTC. This gives the protein CASSLGIGGGQETQYF. The gene calls are TRBV7-2 and TRBJ2-5, with TRBD2 matching 8 bases. This CDR3 is built from 16 residues. CDR1 and CDR2 from the germline V gene are SGHTA and FQGNSA. The ends lost 1 base at V and 1 base at J; junction bases unmatched: 5.

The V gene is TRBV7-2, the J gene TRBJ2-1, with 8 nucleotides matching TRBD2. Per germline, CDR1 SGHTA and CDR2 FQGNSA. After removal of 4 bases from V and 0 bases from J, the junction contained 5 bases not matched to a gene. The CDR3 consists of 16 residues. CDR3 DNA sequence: TGTGCCAGCAGCTACCCCGGGACTAGCTCCTACAATGAGCAGTTCTTC. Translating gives CASSYPGTSSYNEQFF.

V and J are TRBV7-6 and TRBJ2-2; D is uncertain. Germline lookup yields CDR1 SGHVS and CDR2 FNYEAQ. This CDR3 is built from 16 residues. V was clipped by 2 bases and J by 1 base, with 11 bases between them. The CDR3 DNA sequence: TGTGCCAGCAGCTTATGGGTAAACAGGAACACCGGGGAGCTGTTTTTT. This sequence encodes CASSLWVNRNTGELFF.

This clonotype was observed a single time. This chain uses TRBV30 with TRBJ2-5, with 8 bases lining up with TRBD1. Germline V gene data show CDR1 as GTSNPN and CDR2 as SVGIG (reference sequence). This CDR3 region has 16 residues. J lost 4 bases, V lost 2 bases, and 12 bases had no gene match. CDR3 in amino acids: CAWSQGAGGSRETQYF. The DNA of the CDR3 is TGTGCCTGGAGTCAGGGGGCAGGGGGGAGCCGAGAGACCCAGTACTTC.

The CDR3 region is CASSQVQAGAIRGELFF. CDR3 bases: TGCGCCAGCAGCCAAGTTCAAGCGGGGGCCATAAGAGGGGAGCTGTTTTTT. J is TRBJ2-2 and V is TRBV4-1; 8 nucleotides match TRBD2. V was pared by 1 base and J by 8 bases, with 12 bases of the junction left unmatched. The germline V gene encodes CDR1 MGHRA and CDR2 YSYEKL. This CDR3 has 17 amino acids.

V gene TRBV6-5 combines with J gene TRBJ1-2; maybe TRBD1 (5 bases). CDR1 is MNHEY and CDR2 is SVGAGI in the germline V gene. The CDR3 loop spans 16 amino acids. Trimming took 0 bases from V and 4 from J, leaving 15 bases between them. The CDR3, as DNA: TGTGCCAGCAGTTACTCGAGTGCGGGACCGGGCTATGGCTACACCTTC. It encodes CASSYSSAGPGYGYTF.

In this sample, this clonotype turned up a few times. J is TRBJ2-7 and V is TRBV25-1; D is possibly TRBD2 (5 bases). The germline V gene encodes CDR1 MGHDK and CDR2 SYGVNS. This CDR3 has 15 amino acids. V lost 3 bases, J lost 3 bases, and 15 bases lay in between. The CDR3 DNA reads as TGTGCCAGCAGTGACCTGAGCCGCGGGCACTACGAGCAGTACTTC. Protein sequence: CASSDLSRGHYEQYF.

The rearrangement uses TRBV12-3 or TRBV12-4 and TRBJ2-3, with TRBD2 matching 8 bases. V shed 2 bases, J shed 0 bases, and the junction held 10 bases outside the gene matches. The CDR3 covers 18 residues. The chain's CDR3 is CASSLLSGILPSTDTQYF. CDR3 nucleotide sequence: TGTGCCAGCAGTTTACTTAGCGGGATCCTACCTAGCACAGATACGCAGTATTTT.

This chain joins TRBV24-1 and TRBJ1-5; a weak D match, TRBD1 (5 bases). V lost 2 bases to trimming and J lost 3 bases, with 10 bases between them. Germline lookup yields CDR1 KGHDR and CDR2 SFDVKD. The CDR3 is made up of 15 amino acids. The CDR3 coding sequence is TGTGCCACCAGTGATTCTAGACAGTCCAATCAGCCCCAGCATTTT. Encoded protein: CATSDSRQSNQPQHF.

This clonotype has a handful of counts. The CDR3 nucleotides are TGCGCCAGCAGTCCTCGACTAGCCCTTGAGGTGACCCAGTACTTC. Amino acid sequence: CASSPRLALEVTQYF. The chain has TRBV4-3 and TRBJ2-5; 7 bases agree with TRBD2. J gave up 7 bases and V 6 bases, and 14 bases lay outside the gene matches. The CDR3 has 15 amino acids. Germline CDR1 reads LGHNA; CDR2 reads YSLEER.

The CDR3 spells CASSPQGGAKAFF. The DNA for the CDR3 is TGCGCCAGCAGCCCCCAGGGGGGAGCTAAAGCTTTCTTT. The chain combines TRBV4-3 with TRBJ1-1; TRBD1 aligns across 7 bases. Germline V gives CDR1 LGHNA, CDR2 YSLEER. Trimming took 4 bases from V and 9 from J; bases not matched to a gene: 8. This CDR3 region has 13 residues.

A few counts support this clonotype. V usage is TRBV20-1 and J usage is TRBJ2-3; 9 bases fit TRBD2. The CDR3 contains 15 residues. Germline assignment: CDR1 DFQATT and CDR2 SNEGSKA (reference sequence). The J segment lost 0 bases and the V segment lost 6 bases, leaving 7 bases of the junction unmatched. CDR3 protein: CSATTGTSSTDTQYF. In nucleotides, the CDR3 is TGCAGTGCGACTACCGGGACTAGCAGCACAGATACGCAGTATTTT.

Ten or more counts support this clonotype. CDR3 sequence (DNA): TGTGCCAGCAGCCTTGTCAGCGCATACGAGCAGTACTTC. It encodes CASSLVSAYEQYF. The chain uses TRBV5-5 and TRBJ2-7; D is ambiguous. The CDR3 length is 13 residues. V was trimmed by 4 bases and J by 4 bases, leaving 12 bases between them. The germline CDR1 and CDR2 sequences are SGHKS and YYEKEE (reference sequence).

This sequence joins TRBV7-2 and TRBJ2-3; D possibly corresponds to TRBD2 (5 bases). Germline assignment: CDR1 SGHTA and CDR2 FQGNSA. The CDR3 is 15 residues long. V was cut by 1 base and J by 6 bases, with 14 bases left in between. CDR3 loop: CASSLGSAAGDTQYF. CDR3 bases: TGTGCCAGCAGCTTAGGGTCGGCCGCGGGCGATACGCAGTATTTT. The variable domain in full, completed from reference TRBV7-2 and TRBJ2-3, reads GAGVSQSPSNKVTEKGKDVELRCDPISGHTALYWYRQSLGQGLEFLIYFQGNSAPDKSGLPSDRFSAERTGGSVSTLTIQRTQQEDSAVYLCASSLGSAAGDTQYFGPGTRLTVL.

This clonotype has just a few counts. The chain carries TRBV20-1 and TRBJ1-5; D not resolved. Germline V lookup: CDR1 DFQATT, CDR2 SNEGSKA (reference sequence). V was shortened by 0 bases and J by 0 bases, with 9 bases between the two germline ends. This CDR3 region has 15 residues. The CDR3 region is CSARDREGSNQPQHF. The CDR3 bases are TGCAGTGCTAGAGATCGGGAGGGTAGCAATCAGCCCCAGCATTTT.

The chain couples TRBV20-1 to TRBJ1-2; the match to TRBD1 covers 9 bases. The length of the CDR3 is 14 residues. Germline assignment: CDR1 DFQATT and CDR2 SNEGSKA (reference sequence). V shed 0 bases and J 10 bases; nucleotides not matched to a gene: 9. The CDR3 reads CSARDHTGQGNYTF. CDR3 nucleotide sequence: TGCAGTGCTAGAGATCATACGGGACAGGGTAACTACACCTTC.